The present TCR beta chain was sequenced within a study of blood T cell repertoires in COVID-19 (TCRdb year 2020). The study in broad terms: Collaborator samples came from the United States, Italy and Spain and covered acute and convalescent phases of COVID-19. Nearly every sample came with metadata listing a de-identified subject ID, COVID-19 status, age in years and sex. HLA class I and class II types, where available, came from metadata supplied by the sample provider rather than from assay-based typing. The material from the prospective study consisted of cDNA or gDNA derived from T cells, B-cell-depleted T cells, or PBMCs. A freely available public database, intended as a resource for researchers studying the immune response to SARS-CoV-2, is where the repertoires were released. Subjects who had been exposed to COVID-19, were actively infected with it, or had recovered from it provided the deeply sampled blood TCRbeta repertoires that made up the dataset. The samples were drawn from the first 160 participants of the ongoing ImmuneRACE study and from 950 to 1,500 subjects provided by 6 global collaborators.

Another Seattle source contributed samples from volunteer blood donors who had recovered from COVID-19. Collaborating institutions collected whole blood in K2EDTA tubes following their own protocols. Collaborator samples were shipped for TCRbeta analysis as frozen whole blood, isolated PBMCs, or DNA extracted from either sample type. Study-wide findings and limitations: The amount of clinical and demographic metadata varied by source and participant and was provided uncurated.

The immunoSEQ Assay, a bias-controlled multiplex PCR, was used to amplify TCRbeta CDR3 regions from genomic DNA. As for how the authors treated the data: The number of nucleated cells in each sample was estimated from the amplification of reference gene primers within the assay. To quantify the absolute abundance of each unique TCRbeta CDR3 rearrangement, sequence reads were collapsed and filtered. For each sample, productive Simpson clonality was calculated as the square root of Simpson's diversity index across productive rearrangements. TCRdb stores this immuneACCESS table with in-frame sequences only. Part of the clones is absent; in the studies checked, under half of the shortfall reflects unresolved V genes, and no reason is known for the rest. V, J and clone size are those of that table, while D and trimming were read from the DNA. The sample table holds roughly 250,000 clones, of which 85% to 90% were seen once. The top ten hold about 1% of the sample.

The table lists this clone with a count of one. Its cognate antigen has yet to be identified. Within one base of it there is no much larger clone, and no base qualities were kept. The junction carries 13 bases between V and J, which are trimmed by 4 bases and 3 bases respectively. The germline V gene encodes CDR1 SNHLY and CDR2 FYNNEI. The CDR3 covers 15 residues, taking in both the cysteine and the phenylalanine. Only the CDR3 region is kept as DNA, spanning 45 bases read in frame from base 1. Recombination joined TRBV2 with TRBJ2-4, with a tentative D gene TRBD2 over 6 matching bases. The receptor was derived from a woman aged 40 to 49 who had recovered from COVID-19. The sample comprised peripheral blood. The DNA reads as follows: TGTGCCAGCAGTGGGCCAGCGGGCCTCAAAAACATTCAGTACTTC. Its protein reads: CASSGPAGLKNIQYF.